A selection of T cell receptor beta chains follows, all from one sample in a study of glioma-infiltrating T cells. TCRdb passed the multiplex PCR reads through MiXCR, listing each CDR3 protein once. In the table there are tens of thousands of distinct CDR3 sequences, around a quarter of which are singletons. The sequencing input was glioma tissue, nonneoplastic brain tissue, or PBMCs (not recorded which). These receptors all come from a human donor with low-grade glioma or glioblastoma, undergoing nonglioma brain surgery, or in good health (not recorded which). Each CDR3 is given with its conserved first and last residue. D genes are given only for firm matches. Clone sizes are given selectively: once, few, many, or a class where the clone is expanded.

v_call	d_call	clone_size	cdr3_length	j_call	cdr3_aa	cdr3_nt
TRBV15	TRBD2	NA	20	TRBJ2-5	CATSRADLGLAGGTGETQYF	TGTGCCACCAGCAGAGCAGATCTTGGACTAGCGGGAGGGACAGGGGAGACCCAGTACTTC
TRBV6-1	NA	few	15	TRBJ2-2	CAGSWGRGGTGELFF	TGTGCCGGCAGTTGGGGGCGGGGAGGCACCGGGGAGCTGTTTTTT
TRBV7-2	NA	many	15	TRBJ1-6	CASSLGVGTNSPLHF	TGTGCCAGCAGCTTAGGGGTGGGGACAAATTCACCCCTCCACTTT
TRBV9	NA	NA	20	TRBJ2-3	CASSAPRLAGGGIRTDTQYF	TGTGCCAGCAGCGCACCCAGACTAGCAGGGGGGGGGATAAGGACAGATACGCAGTATTTT
TRBV29-1	NA	few	12	TRBJ1-2	CSVRVPPYGYTF	TGCAGCGTCAGGGTACCTCCCTATGGCTACACCTTC
TRBV5-5	TRBD1	few	15	TRBJ2-7	CASSATGTGAYEQYF	TGTGCCAGCAGCGCAACCGGGACAGGAGCCTACGAGCAGTACTTC
TRBV20-1	NA	many	12	TRBJ2-7	CSASIDSPWQYF	TGCAGTGCTAGCATCGACAGCCCCTGGCAGTACTTC
TRBV20-1	TRBD1	NA	13	TRBJ1-6	CSSWDSRNSPLQF	TGCAGTTCCTGGGACAGTAGAAATTCACCCCTCCAATTT
TRBV19	NA	NA	15	TRBJ2-2	CASSILTGNTGELFF	TGTGCCAGTAGTATACTGACAGGGAACACCGGGGAGCTGTTTTTT
TRBV5-1	NA	NA	12	TRBJ2-3	CASSFSTYTQYF	TGCGCCAGCAGCTTTAGCACATATACGCAGTATTTT
TRBV7-2	NA	many	13	TRBJ2-1	CASSLDLGGEQFF	TGTGCCAGCAGCTTGGATCTAGGGGGTGAGCAGTTCTTC
TRBV3-1	NA	many	17	TRBJ2-3	CASSLNMEIGSTDTQYF	TGTGCCAGCAGCCTAAACATGGAAATAGGCAGCACAGATACGCAGTATTTT
TRBV6-2/TRBV6-3	NA	many	11	TRBJ2-7	CASSFVYEQYF	TGTGCCAGCAGCTTCGTCTACGAGCAGTACTTC
TRBV29-1	NA	many	11	TRBJ1-1	CSAVLTGEAFF	TGCAGCGCCGTCCTCACAGGTGAAGCTTTCTTT
TRBV12-3/TRBV12-4	TRBD2	many	14	TRBJ2-1	CASSRWTSENEQFF	TGTGCCAGCAGTCGATGGACTAGCGAAAATGAGCAGTTCTTC
TRBV29-1	NA	NA	14	TRBJ2-7	CSVFTGSGSYEQYF	TGCAGCGTATTCACAGGATCTGGCTCCTACGAGCAGTACTTC
TRBV2	NA	many	13	TRBJ2-3	CASGLIRTDTQYF	TGTGCCAGCGGTCTGATCCGCACAGATACGCAGTATTTT
TRBV19	NA	many	11	TRBJ2-3	CASASTDTQYF	TGTGCCAGCGCCTCCACAGATACGCAGTATTTT
TRBV15	TRBD1	many	15	TRBJ2-7	CATSRVTGGGGEQYF	TGTGCCACCAGCAGAGTTACAGGGGGAGGTGGCGAGCAGTACTTC
TRBV29-1	TRBD1	many	13	TRBJ1-1	CSVRQGTNTEAFF	TGCAGCGTTCGACAGGGAACGAACACTGAAGCTTTCTTT
TRBV5-1	TRBD1	NA	14	TRBJ2-3	CASSFETGEDTQYF	TGCGCCAGCAGCTTCGAGACAGGGGAAGATACGCAGTATTTT
TRBV5-4	TRBD1	many	16	TRBJ2-1	CASSPGQHSSYNEQFF	TGTGCCAGCAGTCCGGGACAGCACAGCTCCTACAATGAGCAGTTCTTC
TRBV19	NA	NA	18	TRBJ1-2	CASKRRGNRALANYGCTF	TGTGCCAGTAAACGACGAGGGAATCGGGCTCTTGCTAACTATGGCTGCACCTTC
TRBV12-3/TRBV12-4	TRBD2	NA	15	TRBJ2-7	CASSNLAGGTYKQYF	TGTGCCAGCAGCAATCTAGCGGGGGGCACCTACAAGCAGTACTTC
TRBV27	TRBD2	NA	19	TRBJ2-3	CASSLYRAGLAGVRDTQYF	TGTGCCAGCAGTTTGTACAGGGCGGGACTAGCGGGAGTAAGAGATACGCAGTATTTT
TRBV29-1	TRBD2	NA	14	TRBJ2-3	CSGTQRGKQDKQYF	TGCAGCGGGACCCAGCGGGGCAAACAGGATAAGCAGTATTTT
TRBV18	TRBD1	many	17	TRBJ1-5	CASSRTGGRESNQPQHF	TGTGCCAGCTCACGTACAGGGGGGAGAGAGAGCAATCAGCCCCAGCATTTT
TRBV19	NA	many	15	TRBJ1-5	CASRMGGTGNQPQHF	TGTGCCAGTAGGATGGGGGGGACCGGCAATCAGCCCCAGCATTTT
TRBV6-6	TRBD1	NA	16	TRBJ1-2	CASTTGGTGGNYGYTF	TGTGCCAGCACAACCGGCGGGACAGGGGGAAACTATGGCTACACCTTC
TRBV27	NA	many	15	TRBJ2-7	CASSLLGATPYEQYF	TGTGCCAGCAGTTTATTGGGAGCTACTCCCTACGAGCAGTACTTC
TRBV7-2	NA	many	13	TRBJ1-2	CASSLVQGRGYTF	TGTGCCAGCAGCTTAGTGCAGGGACGTGGCTACACCTTC
TRBV7-2	NA	many	13	TRBJ2-3	CASSRGRTDTQYF	TGTGCCAGCAGCCGAGGACGAACAGATACGCAGTATTTT
TRBV6-1	TRBD2	NA	15	TRBJ2-7	CASSSASGGSYEQYF	TGTGCCAGCAGTTCGGCTAGCGGAGGCTCCTACGAGCAGTACTTC
TRBV3-1	NA	few	13	TRBJ2-7	CASSRGRQHEQYF	TGTGCCAGCAGCAGAGGTAGGCAGCACGAGCAGTACTTC
TRBV11-2	NA	many	17	TRBJ1-6	CASSLDLQGSKNSPLHF	TGTGCCAGCAGCTTAGATCTTCAGGGAAGTAAGAATTCACCCCTCCACTTT
TRBV7-2	NA	many	14	TRBJ2-3	CASSLAGSQDTQYF	TGTGCCAGCAGCTTAGCGGGGAGTCAAGATACGCAGTATTTT